The 7 T cell receptor beta chains below come from one sample, sequenced in a study of shared T cell receptors in the human thymus. Some clones are missing from TCRdb's copy, which holds only in-frame ones; the method was immunoSEQ multiplex PCR. The data show more than 550,000 clones, roughly 85% seen once. The same sample was also studied in work on human thymus T cells.

The sequenced sample consisted of thymocytes. These receptors were taken from a girl less than two years old with a congenital heart defect.

This sequence joins TRBV10-3 and TRBJ1-1; 10 bases are a match to TRBD1. The CDR3 is made up of 18 amino acids. CDR1 ENHRY and CDR2 SYGVKD come from the germline V gene. V shed 6 bases, J shed 1 base, and the junction held 14 bases outside the gene matches. The CDR3 nucleotides read TGTGCCATCAGGCCCTCGAACGGACAGGGGGTGCGGAACACTGAAGCTTTCTTT. Residues: CAIRPSNGQGVRNTEAFF.

The chain carries TRBV5-5 and TRBJ1-6; no reliable D call. The ends were cut back, 0 bases at V and 6 bases at J, with 13 bases in the middle. The CDR3 length is 16 residues. Germline CDR1 reads SGHKS; CDR2 reads YYEKEE (reference sequence). Here the CDR3 reads CASSLGTDKLNSPLHF. In DNA, the CDR3 is TGTGCCAGCAGCTTGGGTACAGACAAGCTTAATTCACCCCTCCACTTT.

This rearrangement joins TRBV6-6 to TRBJ1-2; possibly TRBD1 for D (6 bases). The CDR3 has 15 residues. In germline, CDR1 is MNHNY, CDR2 SVGAGI (reference sequence). Trimming removed 8 bases from V and 4 bases from J, with 20 bases in between. The CDR3 here is CASLWEGEYCYGYTF. The DNA of the CDR3 is TGTGCCAGCCTGTGGGAGGGGGAGTATTGCTATGGCTACACCTTC.

The gene calls are TRBV15 and TRBJ2-7; TRBD1 is a possible D gene (5 bases). The germline gives CDR1 LNHNV, CDR2 YYDKDF (reference sequence). This CDR3 is built from 18 residues. Trimming took 2 bases from V and 4 from J, leaving 24 bases between them. The CDR3 protein is CATSRSEIWTRDFYEQYF. The CDR3 DNA sequence: TGTGCCACCAGCAGATCTGAGATTTGGACAAGGGATTTTTACGAGCAGTACTTC.

Worth noting for this clone: The junction does not match germline at one end; this may be a read error. The rearrangement uses TRBV4-1 and TRBJ1-5; D is unresolved. The length of the CDR3 is 16 residues. Germline V CDR1 and CDR2: MGHRA, YSYEKL. As DNA, the CDR3 is TGCGCCAGCAGCCAAGATTACGACCGTAGCGATCAGCCCCAGCATTTT. Translation: CASSQDYDRSDQPQHF.

The J gene is TRBJ1-2, the V gene TRBV9; D unclear. This CDR3 region has 18 residues. V lost 4 bases to trimming and J lost 4 bases, with 26 bases between them. CDR1 SGDLS and CDR2 YYNGEE come from the germline V gene. The CDR3 DNA is TGTGCCAGCAGCCCCTCGGATAGTGGGCTTCGGCTGCCCTATGGCTACACCTTC. It yields the protein CASSPSDSGLRLPYGYTF.

The chain is built from TRBV7-2 and TRBJ1-2, with 7 bases aligning to TRBD1. This CDR3 has 16 residues. The V segment lost 1 base and the J segment 7 bases; nucleotides outside the gene matches: 12. Germline V gene lookup returns CDR1 SGHTA and CDR2 FQGNSA. CDR3 loop: CASSLVLETGQGGYTF. CDR3 bases: TGTGCCAGCAGCTTAGTCCTCGAGACAGGGCAAGGTGGCTACACCTTC.